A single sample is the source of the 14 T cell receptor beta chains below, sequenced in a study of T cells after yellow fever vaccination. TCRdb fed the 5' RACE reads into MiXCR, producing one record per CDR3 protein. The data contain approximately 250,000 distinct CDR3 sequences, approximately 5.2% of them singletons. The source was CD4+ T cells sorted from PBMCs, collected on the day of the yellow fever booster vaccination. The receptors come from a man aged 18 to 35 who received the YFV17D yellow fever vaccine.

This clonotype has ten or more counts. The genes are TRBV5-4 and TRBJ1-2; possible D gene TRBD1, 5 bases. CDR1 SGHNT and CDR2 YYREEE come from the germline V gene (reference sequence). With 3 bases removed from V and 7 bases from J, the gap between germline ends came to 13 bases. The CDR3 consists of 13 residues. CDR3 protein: CASSWDPQGGYTF. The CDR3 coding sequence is TGTGCCAGCAGCTGGGACCCCCAAGGTGGCTACACCTTC.

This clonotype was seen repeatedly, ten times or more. The CDR3 spells CASSRTGGHEAFF. The DNA for the CDR3 is TGTGCCAGCAGCCGGACAGGGGGCCATGAAGCTTTCTTT. This sequence joins TRBV7-9 and TRBJ1-1; 11 nucleotides line up with TRBD1. After removal of 5 bases from V and 7 bases from J, the junction contained 3 bases not matched to a gene. Germline V CDR1 and CDR2: SEHNR, FQNEAQ (reference sequence). The CDR3 covers 13 residues.

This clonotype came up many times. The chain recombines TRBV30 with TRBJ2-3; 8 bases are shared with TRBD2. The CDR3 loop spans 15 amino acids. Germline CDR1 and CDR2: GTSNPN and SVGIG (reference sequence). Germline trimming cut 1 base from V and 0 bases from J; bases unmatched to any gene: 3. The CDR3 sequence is CAWSDVAGSTDTQYF. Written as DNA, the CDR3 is TGTGCCTGGAGTGATGTAGCGGGGAGCACAGATACGCAGTATTTT.

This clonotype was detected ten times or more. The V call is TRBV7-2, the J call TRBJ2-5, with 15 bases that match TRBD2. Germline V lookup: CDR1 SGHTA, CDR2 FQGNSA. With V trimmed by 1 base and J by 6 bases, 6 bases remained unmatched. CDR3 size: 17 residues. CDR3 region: CASSLVWTSGGAKTQYF. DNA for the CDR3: TGTGCCAGCAGCTTAGTGTGGACTAGCGGGGGGGCGAAGACCCAGTACTTC. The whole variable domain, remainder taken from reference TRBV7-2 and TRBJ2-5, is GAGVSQSPSNKVTEKGKDVELRCDPISGHTALYWYRQSLGQGLEFLIYFQGNSAPDKSGLPSDRFSAERTGGSVSTLTIQRTQQEDSAVYLCASSLVWTSGGAKTQYFGPGTRLLVL.

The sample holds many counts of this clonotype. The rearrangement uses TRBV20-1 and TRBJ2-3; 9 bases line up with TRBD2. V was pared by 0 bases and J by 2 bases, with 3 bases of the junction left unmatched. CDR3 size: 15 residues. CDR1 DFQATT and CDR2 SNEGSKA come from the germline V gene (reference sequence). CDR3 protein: CSAREAGGSTDTQYF. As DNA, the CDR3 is TGCAGTGCTAGAGAGGCGGGGGGGTCCACAGATACGCAGTATTTT.

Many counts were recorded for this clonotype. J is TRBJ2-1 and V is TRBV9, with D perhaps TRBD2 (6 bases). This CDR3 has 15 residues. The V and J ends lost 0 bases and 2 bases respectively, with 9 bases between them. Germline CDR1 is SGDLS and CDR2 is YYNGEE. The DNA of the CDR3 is TGTGCCAGCAGCGTAGTGGGACTCCCCTACAATGAGCAGTTCTTC. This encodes CASSVVGLPYNEQFF.

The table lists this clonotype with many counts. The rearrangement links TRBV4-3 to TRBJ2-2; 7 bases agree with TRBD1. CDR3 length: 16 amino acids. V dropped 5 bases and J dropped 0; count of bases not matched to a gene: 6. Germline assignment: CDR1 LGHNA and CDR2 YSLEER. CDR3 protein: CASSRGGQPNTGELFF. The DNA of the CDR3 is TGCGCCAGCAGCAGAGGGGGACAGCCGAACACCGGGGAGCTGTTTTTT.

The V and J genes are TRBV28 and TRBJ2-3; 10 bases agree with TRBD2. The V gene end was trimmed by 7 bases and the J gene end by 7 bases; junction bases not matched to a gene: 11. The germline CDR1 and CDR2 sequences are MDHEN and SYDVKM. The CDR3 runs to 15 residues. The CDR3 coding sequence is TGTGCCAGCACCCCCCTAGCGGGGGATGGATATACGCAGTATTTT. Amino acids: CASTPLAGDGYTQYF.

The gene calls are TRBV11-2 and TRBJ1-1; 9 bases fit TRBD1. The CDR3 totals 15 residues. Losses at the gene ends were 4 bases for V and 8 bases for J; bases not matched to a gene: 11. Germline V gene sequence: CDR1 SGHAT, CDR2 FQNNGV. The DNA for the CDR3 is TGTGCCAGCAGCTCAATGACAGGGGGGTATACGGAAGCTTTCTTT. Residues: CASSSMTGGYTEAFF.

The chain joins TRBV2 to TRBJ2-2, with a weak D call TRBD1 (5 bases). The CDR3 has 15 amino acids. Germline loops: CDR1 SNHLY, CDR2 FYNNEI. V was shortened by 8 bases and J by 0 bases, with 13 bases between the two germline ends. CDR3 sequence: CASGPRQSNTGELFF. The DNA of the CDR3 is TGTGCCAGCGGTCCAAGACAGTCGAACACCGGGGAGCTGTTTTTT.

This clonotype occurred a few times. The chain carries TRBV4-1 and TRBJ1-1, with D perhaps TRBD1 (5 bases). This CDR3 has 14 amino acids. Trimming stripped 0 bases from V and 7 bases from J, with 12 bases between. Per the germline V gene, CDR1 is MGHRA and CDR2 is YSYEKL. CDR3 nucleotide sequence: TGCGCCAGCAGCCAAGAAGAGAGGGGATATGAAGCTTTCTTT. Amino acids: CASSQEERGYEAFF.

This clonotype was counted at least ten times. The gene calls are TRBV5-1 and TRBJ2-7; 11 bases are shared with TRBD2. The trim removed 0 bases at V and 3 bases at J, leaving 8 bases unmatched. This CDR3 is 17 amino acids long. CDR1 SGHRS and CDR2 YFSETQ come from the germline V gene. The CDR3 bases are TGCGCCAGCAGCTTGGTTGGGGGACTAGCGGACAGCTACGAGCAGTACGTC. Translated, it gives CASSLVGGLADSYEQYV.

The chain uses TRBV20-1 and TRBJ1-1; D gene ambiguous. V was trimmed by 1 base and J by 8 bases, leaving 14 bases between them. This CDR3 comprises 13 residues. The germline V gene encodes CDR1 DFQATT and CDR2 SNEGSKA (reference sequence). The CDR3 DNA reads TGCAGTGCTAGAGGGCCTGGGTCCTGGGAAGCTTTCTTT. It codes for CSARGPGSWEAFF.

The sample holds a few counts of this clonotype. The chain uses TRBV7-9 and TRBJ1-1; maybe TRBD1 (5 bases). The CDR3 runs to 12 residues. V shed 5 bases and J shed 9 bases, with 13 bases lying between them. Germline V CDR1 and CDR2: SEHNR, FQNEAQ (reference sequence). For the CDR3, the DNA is TGTGCCAGCAGCCGGGAGGAGGGGAAAGCTTTCTTT. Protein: CASSREEGKAFF. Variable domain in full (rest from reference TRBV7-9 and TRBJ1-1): DTGVSQNPRHKITKRGQNVTFRCDPISEHNRLYWYRQTLGQGPEFLTYFQNEAQLEKSRLLSDRFSAERPKGSFSTLEIQRTEQGDSAMYLCASSREEGKAFFGQGTRLTVV.